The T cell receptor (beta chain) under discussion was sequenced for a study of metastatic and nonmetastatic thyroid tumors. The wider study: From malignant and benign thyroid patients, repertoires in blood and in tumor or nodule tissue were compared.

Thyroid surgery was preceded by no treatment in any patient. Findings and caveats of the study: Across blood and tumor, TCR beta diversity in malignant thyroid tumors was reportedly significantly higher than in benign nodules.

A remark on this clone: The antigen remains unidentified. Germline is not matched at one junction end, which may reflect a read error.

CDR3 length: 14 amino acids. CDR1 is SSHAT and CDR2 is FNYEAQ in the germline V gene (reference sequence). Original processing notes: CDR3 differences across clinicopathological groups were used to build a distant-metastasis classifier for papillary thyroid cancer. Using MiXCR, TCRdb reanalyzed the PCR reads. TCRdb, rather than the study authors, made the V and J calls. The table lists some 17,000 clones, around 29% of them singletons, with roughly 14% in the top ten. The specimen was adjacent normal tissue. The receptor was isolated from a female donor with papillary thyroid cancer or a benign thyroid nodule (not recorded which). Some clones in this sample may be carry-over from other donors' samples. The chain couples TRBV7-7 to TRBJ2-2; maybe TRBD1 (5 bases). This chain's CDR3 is CASSSDTTTGELFF. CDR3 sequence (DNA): TGTGCTAGCAGCTCGGACACCACTACCGGGGAGCTGTTTTTT.